This entry lists 29 T cell receptor beta chains sequenced from one sample in a study of T cell responses to AZD1222 COVID-19 vaccine. The repertoire was sequenced with immunoSEQ multiplex PCR; TCRdb's copy has only in-frame clones and lacks some. The sample holds roughly 100,000 clones, about 93% seen once. Specimen: peripheral blood, collected on day 0 of AZD1222 vaccination. The receptors were gathered from an adult in good health.

The chain links TRBV6-5 to TRBJ1-5, with D possibly TRBD1 on 6 matching bases. V was clipped by 9 bases and J by 5 bases, with 17 bases between them. The CDR3 is 14 amino acids. Per germline, CDR1 MNHEY and CDR2 SVGAGI. Written as DNA, the CDR3 is TGTGCCAGAGGGGGACCTCTGAGGGATCAGCCCCAGCATTTT. Its protein product is CARGGPLRDQPQHF.

The chain has TRBV5-1 and TRBJ2-5, with unresolved D. V gave up 4 bases and J gave up 3 bases, with 4 bases separating them. Germline V gene sequence: CDR1 SGHRS, CDR2 YFSETQ. This CDR3 contains 11 residues. The CDR3 loop is CASSLKETQYF. CDR3 DNA: TGCGCCAGCAGCCTAAAAGAGACCCAGTACTTC.

The CDR3 is CASSRDRRNSPLHF. Here the CDR3 DNA reads TGTGCCAGCAGCCGGGACAGAAGAAATTCACCCCTCCACTTT. The chain combines TRBV7-2 with TRBJ1-6; 7 positions match TRBD1. The CDR3 extends over 14 amino acids. V trimming: 5 bases; J trimming: 7 bases; junction bases outside the gene matches: 5. From germline, CDR1 is SGHTA and CDR2 FQGNSA.

The V call is TRBV6-6, the J call TRBJ2-7; D is undetermined. Trimming removed 4 bases at V and 5 bases at J, with 12 bases between. CDR1 is MNHNY, CDR2 SVGAGI, per germline (reference sequence). The CDR3 spans 13 residues. The CDR3 is CASSFPRSDEQYF. The CDR3, as DNA: TGTGCCAGCAGTTTTCCCAGGAGCGACGAGCAGTACTTC.

This clone appeared once. The CDR3 DNA reads as TGCAGCGTTTATAAACCGGGACTAGCGGGGGAGACCCAGTACTTC. Translated: CSVYKPGLAGETQYF. This chain links TRBV29-1 with TRBJ2-5; the match to TRBD2 covers 13 bases. This CDR3 region has 15 residues. From germline, CDR1 is SQVTM and CDR2 ANQGSEA. V lost 5 bases, J lost 5 bases, and 8 bases stayed unmatched.

This chain links TRBV4-1 with TRBJ1-1, with 7 bases that match TRBD1. Germline V CDR1 and CDR2: MGHRA, YSYEKL. This CDR3 is 15 amino acids long. J gave up 3 bases and V 6 bases, and 10 bases lay outside the gene matches. CDR3 amino acids: CASRGTAGGDTEAFF. As DNA, the CDR3 is TGCGCCAGCAGGGGGACAGCAGGAGGGGACACTGAAGCTTTCTTT.

This clone was seen only once. V is TRBV19 and J is TRBJ1-1; D is undetermined. Germline V gene lookup returns CDR1 LNHDA and CDR2 SQIVND (reference sequence). The length of the CDR3 is 14 residues. Trimming stripped 1 base from V and 4 bases from J, with 10 bases between. CDR3 sequence (DNA): TGTGCCAGTAGTATAGTTTCGGGGATCACTGAAGCTTTCTTT. Its translation: CASSIVSGITEAFF.

This chain connects TRBV6-5 to TRBJ2-1; 9 bases fit TRBD1. Trimming at V came to 6 bases and at J to 4 bases, leaving 7 bases not matched to a gene. CDR3 length equals 15 residues. CDR1 and CDR2 from the germline V gene are MNHEY and SVGAGI. The CDR3 nucleotides are TGTGCCAGCAGATATACGGGACAGGGTTACAATGAGCAGTTCTTC. It is translated as CASRYTGQGYNEQFF.

The gene calls are TRBV5-1 and TRBJ1-1; 12 bases align to TRBD1. Germline CDR1 and CDR2: SGHRS and YFSETQ. V was pared by 6 bases and J by 7 bases, with 7 bases of the junction left unmatched. The CDR3 runs to 14 residues. CDR3 DNA: TGCGCCAGCACAAGAGGGACAGGGGGCAATGAAGCTTTCTTT. Translation: CASTRGTGGNEAFF.

The V call is TRBV29-1, the J call TRBJ2-5; D is perhaps TRBD2 (6 bases). Germline CDR1 reads SQVTM; CDR2 reads ANQGSEA. The CDR3 is made up of 12 amino acids. Trimming removed 7 bases at V and 3 bases at J, with 12 bases between. The CDR3 nucleotides read TGCAGCGAACGGGGGATCGAAGAGACCCAGTACTTC. Protein sequence: CSERGIEETQYF.

Only a few counts were recorded for this clone. The V gene is TRBV3-1 (or the pseudogene TRBV3-2), the J gene TRBJ1-2; D possibly corresponds to TRBD1 (5 bases). The CDR3 is 13 residues long. Trimming removed 4 bases at V and 8 bases at J, with 14 bases between. Germline CDR1 LGHDT, CDR2 YNNKEL (reference sequence). The CDR3: CASSPLGASGYTF. CDR3 DNA sequence: TGTGCCAGCAGCCCGCTTGGGGCTTCGGGCTACACCTTC.

V usage is TRBV2 and J usage is TRBJ2-2, with 7 bases lining up with TRBD1. The CDR3 consists of 16 residues. The germline V gene encodes CDR1 SNHLY and CDR2 FYNNEI. Unmatched junction bases numbered 11, after V lost 5 bases and J lost 5 bases. The CDR3 bases are TGTGCCAGCAGTAAACAGGGGCCTCAACTAACCGGGGAGCTGTTTTTT. It codes for CASSKQGPQLTGELFF.

The J gene is TRBJ1-6, the V gene TRBV18; D gene ambiguous. Germline V CDR1 and CDR2: KGHSH, LQKENI. The CDR3 loop spans 17 amino acids. Trimming left V 4 bases short and J 0 bases short, with 13 bases between. CDR3 residues: CASSHLVEGSYNSPLHF. The CDR3 DNA reads as TGTGCCAGCTCACATTTGGTCGAGGGCTCCTATAATTCACCCCTCCACTTT.

CDR3 sequence reads: CASSTLTGTKWYTEAFF. The CDR3 coding sequence is TGTGCCAGCAGTACCTTAACAGGGACGAAATGGTACACTGAAGCTTTCTTT. The J gene is TRBJ1-1, the V gene TRBV28; D possibly corresponds to TRBD1 (6 bases). This CDR3 comprises 17 residues. The V end lost 5 bases, the J end lost 3 bases, and 22 bases lay between the germline ends. Germline loops: CDR1 MDHEN, CDR2 SYDVKM.

The rearrangement joins TRBV11-2 to TRBJ2-4; TRBD2 matches 13 bases. The V gene end was trimmed by 2 bases and the J gene end by 0 bases; junction bases not matched to a gene: 4. The CDR3 contains 18 residues. Germline CDR1 reads SGHAT; CDR2 reads FQNNGV. CDR3 protein: CASSLRTSGGLAKNIQYF. CDR3 in DNA: TGTGCCAGCAGCTTACGGACTAGCGGGGGACTAGCCAAAAACATTCAGTACTTC.

The chain carries TRBV5-1 and TRBJ2-1; no clear D gene. Per germline, CDR1 SGHRS and CDR2 YFSETQ. Deletions cut 4 bases from V and 2 bases from J, with 7 bases between. The CDR3 covers 13 residues. The CDR3 loop is CASSTNPYNEQFF. The CDR3 region has the DNA TGCGCCAGCAGCACCAATCCCTACAATGAGCAGTTCTTC. Drawing the rest from reference TRBV5-1 and TRBJ2-1, the complete variable domain is KAGVTQTPRYLIKTRGQQVTLSCSPISGHRSVSWYQQTPGQGLQFLFEYFSETQRNKGNFPGRFSGRQFSNSRSEMNVSTLELGDSALYLCASSTNPYNEQFFGPGTRLTVL.

V gene TRBV4-1 combines with J gene TRBJ2-3; either TRBD1 or TRBD2 may fit D (5 bases each). This CDR3 comprises 14 residues. Trimming cost V 4 bases and J 0 bases, with 8 bases left between them. Germline V gene sequence: CDR1 MGHRA, CDR2 YSYEKL. The CDR3 here is CASSLGPSTDTQYF. In nucleotides, the CDR3 is TGCGCCAGCAGCCTGGGACCTAGCACAGATACGCAGTATTTT.

The V gene is TRBV4-3, the J gene TRBJ2-7, with 10 bases lining up with TRBD1. Per the germline V gene, CDR1 is LGHNA and CDR2 is YSLEER. This CDR3 has 18 amino acids. V was clipped by 3 bases and J by 2 bases; unmatched bases: 13. CDR3 nucleotide sequence: TGCGCCAGCAGCCACCTCCCGTCCGGGACAGGGGCCACCTACGAGCAGTACTTC. This encodes CASSHLPSGTGATYEQYF.

V usage is TRBV19 and J usage is TRBJ2-7; 11 nucleotides line up with TRBD1. Trimming at V came to 3 bases and at J to 2 bases, leaving 3 bases not matched to a gene. CDR3 length: 15 amino acids. The V gene's germline CDR1 is LNHDA and CDR2 SQIVND (reference sequence). The CDR3 here is CASSIGTGGAYEQYF. As DNA, the CDR3 is TGTGCCAGTAGTATCGGGACAGGGGGGGCCTACGAGCAGTACTTC.

J is TRBJ2-1 and V is TRBV9; possibly TRBD2 for D (6 bases). The V and J ends lost 0 bases and 7 bases respectively, with 8 bases between them. This CDR3 has 13 residues. CDR1 is SGDLS and CDR2 is YYNGEE in the germline V gene. CDR3 amino acids: CASSVAGGNEQFF. CDR3 bases: TGTGCCAGCAGCGTAGCTGGGGGGAATGAGCAGTTCTTC.

V usage is TRBV5-1 and J usage is TRBJ1-2; 9 bases map to TRBD1. The trim removed 2 bases at V and 3 bases at J, leaving 5 bases unmatched. The CDR3 spans 15 residues. Germline CDR1 reads SGHRS; CDR2 reads YFSETQ. Written as DNA, the CDR3 is TGCGCCAGCAGCTTCCAGGACAGGGGTGACTATGGCTACACCTTC. It encodes CASSFQDRGDYGYTF.

Here the CDR3 reads CASSLAWGTDTQYF. DNA of the CDR3: TGTGCCAGCAGCTTAGCCTGGGGCACAGATACGCAGTATTTT. The rearrangement links TRBV7-9 to TRBJ2-3; D remains ambiguous. V was cut by 0 bases and J by 1 base, with 5 bases left in between. Germline loops: CDR1 SEHNR, CDR2 FQNEAQ (reference sequence). This CDR3 is 14 amino acids long.

This chain uses TRBV5-6 with TRBJ2-5, with 8 positions matching TRBD1. Per germline, CDR1 SGHDT and CDR2 YYEEEE. CDR3 length: 14 residues. Germline trimming cut 3 bases from V and 5 bases from J; bases unmatched to any gene: 6. CDR3 DNA sequence: TGTGCCAGCAGCTCAGCCCAGGGGGCGGAGACCCAGTACTTC. This gives the protein CASSSAQGAETQYF. The full variable domain, with the rest looked up from reference TRBV5-6 and TRBJ2-5, is DAGVTQSPTHLIKTRGQQVTLRCSPKSGHDTVSWYQQALGQGPQFIFQYYEEEERQRGNFPDRFSGHQFPNYSSELNVNALLLGDSALYLCASSSAQGAETQYFGPGTRLLVL.

The chain carries TRBV19 and TRBJ1-2, with D possibly matching TRBD1 (5 bases). The CDR3 totals 16 residues. V lost 5 bases, J lost 4 bases, and 20 bases lay in between. Germline CDR1 reads LNHDA; CDR2 reads SQIVND (reference sequence). The CDR3 loop reads CASSRDYRDAGYGYTF. In DNA form, the CDR3 reads TGTGCCAGTAGTCGGGATTACCGGGACGCGGGCTATGGCTACACCTTC.

This clone was observed a single time. The chain links TRBV18 to TRBJ1-2; TRBD1 matches at 8 bases. Germline CDR1 reads KGHSH; CDR2 reads LQKENI. The V and J ends lost 3 bases and 6 bases, in that order; junction bases with no gene match: 9. CDR3 length equals 15 residues. DNA of the CDR3: TGTGCCAGCTCACCCCGACAGGGGATTCCCAATGGCTACACCTTC. Translation: CASSPRQGIPNGYTF. The variable domain in full, with the rest retrieved from reference TRBV18 and TRBJ1-2, is NAGVMQNPRHLVRRRGQEARLRCSPMKGHSHVYWYRQLPEEGLKFMVYLQKENIIDESGMPKERFSAEFPKEGPSILRIQQVVRGDSAAYFCASSPRQGIPNGYTFGSGTRLTVV.

This chain uses TRBV7-9 with TRBJ1-2, with D hard to call. V lost 2 bases and J lost 4, with 5 bases in between. The CDR3 spans 12 residues. Germline CDR1 and CDR2: SEHNR and FQNEAQ (reference sequence). This CDR3 reads CASSLLPYGYTF. DNA of the CDR3: TGTGCCAGCAGCTTACTTCCCTATGGCTACACCTTC.

V is TRBV19 and J is TRBJ2-7; D is possibly TRBD1 or TRBD2 (5 bases each). Trimming left V 5 bases short and J 10 bases short, with 15 bases between. Looked up from germline, CDR1 is LNHDA and CDR2 is SQIVND (reference sequence). This CDR3 is 12 amino acids long. The CDR3: CASSFGTPPQYF. DNA of the CDR3: TGTGCCAGTAGTTTTGGGACCCCCCCCCAGTACTTC.

Of note for this clone: Different DNA sequences within this sample yield the same CDR3. The chain combines TRBV28 with TRBJ1-2; tentatively, D is TRBD1 (6 bases). Per germline, CDR1 MDHEN and CDR2 SYDVKM. Trimming removed 3 bases at V and 4 bases at J, with 12 bases between. This CDR3 has 14 residues. In nucleotides, the CDR3 is TGTGCCAGCAGTTTGGGGGCGCGGGGCTATGGCTACACCTTC. Translated: CASSLGARGYGYTF.

V and J are TRBV4-3 and TRBJ1-2; a weak D match, TRBD1 (6 bases). The V end lost 0 bases, the J end lost 10 bases, and 12 bases lay between the germline ends. Germline-derived CDR1 and CDR2 are LGHNA and YSLEER. The CDR3 has 13 residues. The CDR3 DNA follows: TGCGCCAGCAGCCAAGATAGGAGGACAGACTACACCTTC. Protein product: CASSQDRRTDYTF.